Detailed here is one TCR beta chain. The V and J ends lost 5 bases and 4 bases, in that order; junction bases with no gene match: 2. In germline, CDR1 is SEHNR, CDR2 FQNEAQ (reference sequence). The CDR3 is 13 residues long. Generated by immunoSEQ multiplex PCR, the TCRdb table keeps only in-frame clones and is missing some. The repertoire has about 22,000 clones, about 93% of them found once; the top ten carry approximately 1.5%. This sample stems from a study of B cell selection in AIRE deficiency. The regulatory T cell sort gate was CD4+CD25hiCD127low/negative. Sequencing was carried out using CD4+CD25+ Tregs sorted from PBMCs. The chain combines TRBV7-9 with TRBJ1-5, with TRBD1 matching over 7 bases. This clonotype was sampled from a human donor in good health. The DNA for the CDR3 is TGTGCCAGCAGCCGACAGGGAAATCAGCCCCAGCATTTT. Translation gives CASSRQGNQPQHF.